These 24 T cell receptor beta chains were sequenced from one sample in a study of graft-versus-host responses after intestinal transplantation. Their target antigens are unknown. Some clones are missing from TCRdb's copy, which holds only in-frame ones; the method was immunoSEQ multiplex PCR. This table has fewer than 90,000 clones, 94% appearing once. Here the sequenced sample was unstimulated CD4+ T cells sorted from spleen or lymph node cells, taken before transplant. The source of these receptors is a human donor who was the organ donor for an intestinal transplant.

The V call is TRBV28, the J call TRBJ2-5; tentative D call: TRBD1 (5 bases). V was pared by 9 bases and J by 3 bases, with 20 bases between. The germline V gene encodes CDR1 MDHEN and CDR2 SYDVKM. The CDR3 runs to 15 residues. The CDR3 region has the DNA TGTGCCAGTTCCCGCGCCAGGGAAGGTAAAGAGACCCAGTACTTC. It is translated as CASSRAREGKETQYF.

J is TRBJ1-5 and V is TRBV7-9; D possibly corresponds to TRBD1 (5 bases). CDR1 is SEHNR, CDR2 FQNEAQ, per germline (reference sequence). Trimming left V 4 bases short and J 2 bases short, with 15 bases between. This CDR3 contains 16 residues. CDR3 in DNA: TGTGCCAGCAGCTCCTTCGGGGGGGGAGGCAATCAGCCCCAGCATTTT. Translated: CASSSFGGGGNQPQHF.

The V and J genes are TRBV28 and TRBJ2-3, with TRBD2 as a possible D gene (5 bases). Germline CDR1 is MDHEN and CDR2 is SYDVKM. V was shortened by 3 bases and J by 6 bases, with 7 bases between the two germline ends. This CDR3 has 12 residues. The CDR3 region has the DNA TGTGCCAGCAGTTTGGGAGCGGATACGCAGTATTTT. As protein: CASSLGADTQYF. The full variable domain, completed using reference TRBV28 and TRBJ2-3, is DVKVTQSSRYLVKRTGEKVFLECVQDMDHENMFWYRQDPGLGLRLIYFSYDVKMKEKGDIPEGYSVSREKKERFSLILESASTNQTSMYLCASSLGADTQYFGPGTRLTVL.

The chain links TRBV5-5 to TRBJ2-7; D is possibly TRBD2 (6 bases). CDR3 size: 15 residues. V lost 2 bases, J lost 4 bases, and 16 bases lay in between. Germline V lookup: CDR1 SGHKS, CDR2 YYEKEE (reference sequence). CDR3 nucleotide sequence: TGTGCCAGCAGCTTTGGCCCGACGGGAGATTACGAGCAGTACTTC. Protein sequence: CASSFGPTGDYEQYF.

Only one count was recorded for this clone. The chain recombines TRBV7-8 with TRBJ1-4; D unresolved. Trimming stripped 1 base from V and 7 bases from J, with 13 bases between. The CDR3 runs 15 residues. From germline, CDR1 is SGHVS and CDR2 FQNEAQ. The CDR3: CASSLGPLRGEKLFF. The CDR3 DNA reads TGTGCCAGCAGCTTAGGGCCTCTTCGGGGTGAAAAACTGTTTTTT.

This clone was observed a single time. The rearrangement links TRBV28 to TRBJ2-5; 11 nucleotides match TRBD1. CDR3 size: 16 residues. The germline CDR1 and CDR2 sequences are MDHEN and SYDVKM. V lost 4 bases to trimming and J lost 4 bases; unmatched junction nucleotides: 8. The CDR3 region is CASSSTGTGGPETQYF. CDR3 DNA: TGTGCCAGCAGTTCCACCGGGACAGGGGGTCCAGAGACCCAGTACTTC.

V is TRBV7-9 and J is TRBJ1-3; D is ambiguous. This CDR3 region has 14 residues. Germline V gene sequence: CDR1 SEHNR, CDR2 FQNEAQ (reference sequence). The V and J ends lost 3 bases and 0 bases respectively, with 6 bases between them. The CDR3 sequence: CASSLRASGNTIYF. The CDR3 DNA reads as TGTGCCAGCAGCTTGAGGGCCTCTGGAAACACCATATATTTT.

The chain combines TRBV10-3 with TRBJ2-7; no clear D. The CDR3 consists of 12 residues. CDR1 and CDR2 from the germline V gene are ENHRY and SYGVKD. V shed 0 bases and J shed 3 bases, with 3 bases lying between them. The CDR3 DNA follows: TGTGCCATCAGTGAGTCGGGCTACGAGCAGTACTTC. Amino acid sequence: CAISESGYEQYF.

V gene TRBV7-6 combines with J gene TRBJ2-3; D not resolved. The CDR3 spans 14 residues. Germline CDR1 SGHVS, CDR2 FNYEAQ. V was clipped by 5 bases and J by 0 bases, with 9 bases between them. CDR3: CASSLYPSTDTQYF. CDR3 in DNA: TGTGCCAGCAGCCTGTACCCTAGCACAGATACGCAGTATTTT.

The table lists this clone with a count of one. The final CDR3 position lacks the conserved phenylalanine or tryptophan, pointing to a likely read error. The chain carries TRBV28 and TRBJ1-2; 9 nucleotides agree with TRBD1. This CDR3 has 14 residues. Germline trimming cut 5 bases from V and 8 bases from J; bases unmatched to any gene: 9. In germline, CDR1 is MDHEN, CDR2 SYDVKM. CDR3 sequence: CASSHGQGTGGYTC. CDR3 nucleotides: TGTGCCAGCAGTCATGGACAGGGGACGGGGGGCTACACCTGC.

The CDR3 here is CASSRGPGGQETQYF. CDR3 nucleotide sequence: TGCGCCAGCAGCCGAGGACCAGGGGGTCAAGAGACCCAGTACTTC. The rearrangement joins TRBV4-1 to TRBJ2-5, with 7 bases matching TRBD1. Unmatched junction bases numbered 7, after V lost 4 bases and J lost 2 bases. This CDR3 contains 15 residues. Germline V CDR1 and CDR2: MGHRA, YSYEKL.

The gene calls are TRBV6-7 and TRBJ1-1, with a weak D call TRBD1 (6 bases). TRBV6-7 is assigned to the ORF class and has an uncertain function. V was shortened by 2 bases and J by 1 base, with 11 bases between the two germline ends. The CDR3 length is 15 residues. The CDR3 spells CASSYRAGENTEAFF. As DNA, the CDR3 is TGTGCCAGCAGTTACCGGGCAGGGGAGAACACTGAAGCTTTCTTT.

The chain couples TRBV7-2 to TRBJ2-5; 8 nucleotides align to TRBD2. In germline, CDR1 is SGHTA, CDR2 FQGNSA. The V gene end was trimmed by 5 bases and the J gene end by 1 base; junction bases not matched to a gene: 9. The CDR3 runs to 16 residues. In nucleotides, the CDR3 is TGTGCCAGCAGCCTCGCGGGGGGCGTTATCCAAGAGACCCAGTACTTC. Residues: CASSLAGGVIQETQYF.

The CDR3 spells CAWSRGGYEQYF. In DNA, the CDR3 is TGTGCCTGGAGCCGAGGCGGATACGAGCAGTACTTC. V gene TRBV30 combines with J gene TRBJ2-7; D ambiguous. The V end lost 3 bases, the J end lost 4 bases, and 10 bases lay between the germline ends. The CDR3 has 12 residues. Germline CDR1 GTSNPN, CDR2 SVGIG (reference sequence).

This chain links TRBV19 with TRBJ1-1, with unresolved D. Germline V lookup: CDR1 LNHDA, CDR2 SQIVND (reference sequence). The V gene lost 6 bases and the J gene lost 0 bases, with 5 bases spanning the gap. This CDR3 contains 12 residues. CDR3 DNA sequence: TGTGCCAGTAGGGGCCTGAACACTGAAGCTTTCTTT. Protein product: CASRGLNTEAFF.

The genes are TRBV9 and TRBJ2-5; D is perhaps TRBD2 (6 bases). With 0 bases removed from V and 7 bases from J, the gap between germline ends came to 13 bases. Germline-derived CDR1 and CDR2 are SGDLS and YYNGEE. The CDR3 sequence is 14 residues long. CDR3 loop: CASSVVGQGGTQYF. The CDR3 DNA follows: TGTGCCAGCAGCGTAGTCGGGCAGGGAGGGACCCAGTACTTC.

The CDR3 DNA sequence: TGTGCCTGGAGCCTAGGATTCTACGAGCAGTACTTC. It specifies CAWSLGFYEQYF. V gene TRBV30 combines with J gene TRBJ2-5, with no clear D. The J call may be wrong; the DNA end is better matched by TRBJ2-7. The germline gives CDR1 GTSNPN, CDR2 SVGIG (reference sequence). This CDR3 is 12 amino acids long.

In its sample, this clone was seen once. In nucleotides, the CDR3 is TGTGCCAGCAGCCCGGGACAGGCTGGATTCACAGATACGCAGTATTTT. As protein: CASSPGQAGFTDTQYF. The J gene is TRBJ2-3, the V gene TRBV7-2; the match to TRBD1 covers 8 bases. V shed 5 bases, J shed 2 bases, and the junction held 9 bases outside the gene matches. The CDR3 length is 16 residues. CDR1 is SGHTA, CDR2 FQGNSA, per germline.

CDR3 sequence: CASSGGKASGGISYEQYF. CDR3 nucleotide sequence: TGTGCCAGCAGCGGTGGAAAGGCTAGCGGGGGTATCTCCTACGAGCAGTACTTC. The chain recombines TRBV7-2 with TRBJ2-7, with 10 nucleotides matching TRBD2. The germline V gene has CDR1 SGHTA and CDR2 FQGNSA. V dropped 5 bases and J dropped 0; count of bases not matched to a gene: 13. The CDR3 runs to 18 residues.

V is TRBV4-1 and J is TRBJ1-2; 11 bases map to TRBD1. From germline, CDR1 is MGHRA and CDR2 YSYEKL. The CDR3 is 13 amino acids. Trimming removed 3 bases from V and 13 bases from J; junction bases left unmatched: 7. The CDR3 sequence is CASSQTGTGGGTF. CDR3 in DNA: TGCGCCAGCAGCCAGACCGGGACAGGGGGAGGCACCTTC.

The genes are TRBV7-9 and TRBJ1-1, with TRBD1 as a possible D gene (6 bases). The germline V gene has CDR1 SEHNR and CDR2 FQNEAQ (reference sequence). The CDR3 covers 17 residues. Deletions cut 4 bases from V and 0 bases from J, with 18 bases between. CDR3 amino acids: CASSYLGVTGMNTEAFF. For the CDR3, the DNA is TGTGCCAGCAGCTACCTGGGGGTAACAGGGATGAACACTGAAGCTTTCTTT.

The chain is built from TRBV2 and TRBJ2-5; 10 bases agree with TRBD2. Trimming at V came to 3 bases and at J to 5 bases, leaving 6 bases not matched to a gene. The CDR3 extends over 15 amino acids. Germline V lookup: CDR1 SNHLY, CDR2 FYNNEI. CDR3 nucleotide sequence: TGTGCCAGCAGTGACCAAGCGGGGGGGCAGGAGACCCAGTACTTC. It is translated as CASSDQAGGQETQYF.

Details on this clone: One end of the junction does not line up with germline, which may come from a read error. This sequence joins TRBV28 and TRBJ2-7, with TRBD1 identical over 7 bases. From germline, CDR1 is MDHEN and CDR2 SYDVKM. The CDR3 has 15 residues. The CDR3 DNA is TGTGCCAGCAGTCGCCCCGGACAGGAATCCTATGAGCAGTACTTC. This sequence encodes CASSRPGQESYEQYF.

The chain employs TRBV10-3 and TRBJ1-2, with D unresolved. CDR3 size: 14 residues. CDR1 and CDR2 (germline): ENHRY, SYGVKD. V shed 7 bases and J shed 5 bases, with 17 bases lying between them. CDR3 residues: CAITPGGALYGYTF. The CDR3 region has the DNA TGTGCCATCACCCCAGGCGGAGCTTTATATGGCTACACCTTC.